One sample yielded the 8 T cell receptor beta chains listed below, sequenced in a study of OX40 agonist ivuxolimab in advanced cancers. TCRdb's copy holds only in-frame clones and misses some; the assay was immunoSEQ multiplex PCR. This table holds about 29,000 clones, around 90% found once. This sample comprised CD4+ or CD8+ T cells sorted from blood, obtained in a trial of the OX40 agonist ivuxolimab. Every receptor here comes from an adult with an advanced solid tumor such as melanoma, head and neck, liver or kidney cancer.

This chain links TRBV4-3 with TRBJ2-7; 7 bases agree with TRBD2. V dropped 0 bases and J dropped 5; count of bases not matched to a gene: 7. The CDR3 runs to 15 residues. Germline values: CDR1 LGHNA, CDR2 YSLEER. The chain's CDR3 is CASSQDWEGRNEQYF. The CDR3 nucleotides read TGCGCCAGCAGCCAAGATTGGGAGGGCCGCAACGAGCAGTACTTC.

The DNA of the CDR3 is TGTGCCAGCAGTCTAACCCTGGGACAGGTTTACGAGCAGTACTTC. This sequence encodes CASSLTLGQVYEQYF. This chain joins TRBV27 and TRBJ2-7, with 8 bases fitting TRBD1. The CDR3 covers 15 residues. Looked up from germline, CDR1 is MNHEY and CDR2 is SMNVEV (reference sequence). The junction had 10 bases not matched to a gene; V was cut back by 5 bases and J by 4 bases.

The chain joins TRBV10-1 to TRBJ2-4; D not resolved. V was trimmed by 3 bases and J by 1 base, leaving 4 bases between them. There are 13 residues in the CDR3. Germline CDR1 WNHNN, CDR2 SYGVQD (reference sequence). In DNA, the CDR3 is TGCGCCAGCAGTGACGGGGCCAAAAACATTCAGTACTTC. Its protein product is CASSDGAKNIQYF.

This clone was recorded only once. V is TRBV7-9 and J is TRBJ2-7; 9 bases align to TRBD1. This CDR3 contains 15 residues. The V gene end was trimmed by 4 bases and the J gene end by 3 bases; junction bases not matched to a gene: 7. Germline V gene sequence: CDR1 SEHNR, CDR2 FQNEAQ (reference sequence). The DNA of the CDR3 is TGTGCCAGCAGCTCGAGACAGGGGGAAGGCTACGAGCAGTACTTC. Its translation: CASSSRQGEGYEQYF.

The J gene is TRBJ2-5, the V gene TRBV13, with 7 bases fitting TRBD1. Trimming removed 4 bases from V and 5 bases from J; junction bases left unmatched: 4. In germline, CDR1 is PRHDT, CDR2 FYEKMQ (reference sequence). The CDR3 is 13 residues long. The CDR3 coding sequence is TGTGCCAGCAGCTCGGGACAGCAGGAGACCCAGTACTTC. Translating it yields CASSSGQQETQYF. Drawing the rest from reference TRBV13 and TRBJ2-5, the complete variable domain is AAGVIQSPRHLIKEKRETATLKCYPIPRHDTVYWYQQGPGQDPQFLISFYEKMQSDKGSIPDRFSAQQFSDYHSELNMSSLELGDSALYFCASSSGQQETQYFGPGTRLLVL.

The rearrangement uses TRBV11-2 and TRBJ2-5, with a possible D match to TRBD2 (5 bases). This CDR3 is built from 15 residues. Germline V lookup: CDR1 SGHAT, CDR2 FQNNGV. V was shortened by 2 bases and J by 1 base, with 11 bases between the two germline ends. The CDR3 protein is CASSLLRSGQETQYF. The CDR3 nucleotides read TGTGCCAGCAGCTTACTCCGCAGCGGCCAAGAGACCCAGTACTTC.

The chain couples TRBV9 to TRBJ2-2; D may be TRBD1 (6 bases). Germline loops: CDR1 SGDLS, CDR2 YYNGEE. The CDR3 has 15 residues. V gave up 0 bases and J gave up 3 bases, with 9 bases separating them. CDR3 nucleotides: TGTGCCAGCAGCGTAGTCCAGGGGCACACCGGGGAGCTGTTTTTT. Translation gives CASSVVQGHTGELFF. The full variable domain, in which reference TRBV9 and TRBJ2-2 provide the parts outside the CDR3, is DSGVTQTPKHLITATGQRVTLRCSPRSGDLSVYWYQQSLDQGLQFLIQYYNGEERAKGNILERFSAQQFPDLHSELNLSSLELGDSALYFCASSVVQGHTGELFFGEGSRLTVL.

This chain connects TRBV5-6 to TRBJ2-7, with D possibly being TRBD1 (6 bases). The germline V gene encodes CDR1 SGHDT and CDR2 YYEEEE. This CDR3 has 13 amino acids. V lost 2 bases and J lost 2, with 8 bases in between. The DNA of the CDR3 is TGTGCCAGCAGCTTACCAGGGGCCTACGAGCAGTACTTC. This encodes CASSLPGAYEQYF. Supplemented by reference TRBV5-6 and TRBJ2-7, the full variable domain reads DAGVTQSPTHLIKTRGQQVTLRCSPKSGHDTVSWYQQALGQGPQFIFQYYEEEERQRGNFPDRFSGHQFPNYSSELNVNALLLGDSALYLCASSLPGAYEQYFGPGTRLTVT.